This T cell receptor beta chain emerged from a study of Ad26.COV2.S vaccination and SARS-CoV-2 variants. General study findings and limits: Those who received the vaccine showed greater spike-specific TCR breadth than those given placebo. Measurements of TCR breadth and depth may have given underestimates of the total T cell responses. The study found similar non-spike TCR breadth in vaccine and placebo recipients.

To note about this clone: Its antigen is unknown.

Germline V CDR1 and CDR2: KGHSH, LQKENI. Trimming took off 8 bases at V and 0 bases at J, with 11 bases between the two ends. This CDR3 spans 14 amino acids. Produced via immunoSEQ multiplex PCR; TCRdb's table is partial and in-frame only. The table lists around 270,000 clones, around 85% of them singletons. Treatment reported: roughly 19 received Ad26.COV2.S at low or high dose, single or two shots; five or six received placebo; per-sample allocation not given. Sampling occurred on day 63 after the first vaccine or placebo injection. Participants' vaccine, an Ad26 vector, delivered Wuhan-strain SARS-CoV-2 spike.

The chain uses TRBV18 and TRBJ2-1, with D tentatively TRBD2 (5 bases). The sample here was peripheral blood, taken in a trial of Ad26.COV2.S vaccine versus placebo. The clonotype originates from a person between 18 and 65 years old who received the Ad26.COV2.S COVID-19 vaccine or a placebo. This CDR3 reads CASRGSSSYNEQFF. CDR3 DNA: TGTGCCAGCCGCGGGTCTTCCTCCTACAATGAGCAGTTCTTC.